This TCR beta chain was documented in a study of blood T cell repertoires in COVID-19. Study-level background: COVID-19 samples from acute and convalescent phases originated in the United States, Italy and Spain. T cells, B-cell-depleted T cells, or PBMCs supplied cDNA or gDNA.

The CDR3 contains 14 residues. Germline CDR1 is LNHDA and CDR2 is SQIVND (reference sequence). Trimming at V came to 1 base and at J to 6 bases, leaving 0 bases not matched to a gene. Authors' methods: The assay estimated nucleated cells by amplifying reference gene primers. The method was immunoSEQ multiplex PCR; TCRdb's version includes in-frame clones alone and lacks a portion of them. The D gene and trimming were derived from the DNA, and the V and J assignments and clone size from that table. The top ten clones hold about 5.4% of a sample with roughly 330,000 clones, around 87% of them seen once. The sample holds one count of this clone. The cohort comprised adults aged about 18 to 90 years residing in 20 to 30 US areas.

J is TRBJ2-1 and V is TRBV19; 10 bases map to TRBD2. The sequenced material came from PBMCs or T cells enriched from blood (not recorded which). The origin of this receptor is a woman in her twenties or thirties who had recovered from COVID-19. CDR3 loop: CASSIGLAGNEQFF. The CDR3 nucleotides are TGTGCCAGTAGTATAGGACTAGCGGGCAATGAGCAGTTCTTC.